Below are 18 T cell receptor beta chains sequenced from a single sample in a study of T cells in women clearing cervical HPV infection. Some clones are missing from TCRdb's copy, which holds only in-frame ones; the method was immunoSEQ multiplex PCR. The record lists roughly 32,000 clones, of which the ten most abundant hold approximately 3.7%. The specimen was blood buffy coat. These receptors all come from a woman between 18 and 70 years old with a cervical HPV16 infection that either progressed to CIN3+ or cleared (not recorded which).

Concerning this clone itself: The CDR3 goes on 3 residues after the read ends, and that part is filled in from the germline J gene. V and J are TRBV7-9 and TRBJ2-3, with D hard to call. The V end lost 4 bases, the J end lost 2 bases, and 4 bases lay between the germline ends. The CDR3 is made up of 12 amino acids. The V gene's germline CDR1 is SEHNR and CDR2 FQNEAQ (reference sequence). CDR3 in amino acids: CASSSLTDTQYF. The covered CDR3 bases are TGTGCCAGCAGCTCCCTCACAGATACG.

Points on this clone: The read ends 3 residues early relative to the CDR3; the germline J gene fills the gap. The V call is TRBV20-1, the J call TRBJ2-3; TRBD2 matches 7 bases. CDR3 length: 13 residues. The germline gives CDR1 DFQATT, CDR2 SNEGSKA (reference sequence). The CDR3 DNA, read in part, is TGCAGTGCTAGTCCGCTGGGGGGGGAGACG. Amino acids: CSASPLGGET. The CDR3 as a whole reads CSASPLGGETQYF.

Worth noting for this clone: The observed sequence ends 3 residues before the CDR3 terminus, with the missing tail filled in from the germline J gene. The rearrangement joins TRBV7-2 to TRBJ2-5; D is ambiguous. Germline-derived CDR1 and CDR2 are SGHTA and FQGNSA. This CDR3 has 14 residues. V was pared by 1 base and J by 6 bases, with 12 bases between. CDR3 residues: CASSLDLTLQTQYF. CDR3 DNA, as far as it was read: TGTGCCAGCAGCTTAGATTTGACATTGCAGACC.

Details on this clone: The read gets to within 3 residues of the CDR3 end, and the germline J gene fills in the rest. The rearrangement uses TRBV6-2 or TRBV6-3 and TRBJ1-2; possible D gene TRBD1, 6 bases. V was shortened by 2 bases and J by 6 bases, with 19 bases between the two germline ends. The CDR3 totals 16 residues. In germline, CDR1 is MNHEY, CDR2 SVGEGT. The CDR3 loop is CASSYGGSPIAHGYTF. The sequenced CDR3 bases are TGTGCCAGCAGTTACGGGGGCAGTCCTATCGCTCATGGC.

With respect to this clone: The CDR3 is cut off 3 residues early in the read; its end comes from the germline J gene. The rearrangement links TRBV29-1 to TRBJ2-5; D unresolved. CDR3 length: 14 residues. Germline lookup yields CDR1 SQVTM and CDR2 ANQGSEA. V lost 5 bases, J lost 5 bases, and 18 bases lay in between. CDR3 bases read: TGCAGCGTTCTGACTGGCTCTAGGCAGGAGACC. This encodes CSVLTGSRQET. The whole CDR3 sequence reads CSVLTGSRQETQYF.

Comments on this clone: Read coverage stops 3 residues before the CDR3 terminus; the germline J gene supplies the remainder. The V call is TRBV7-2, the J call TRBJ1-2; D is uncertain. Per germline, CDR1 SGHTA and CDR2 FQGNSA. The CDR3 covers 13 residues. Incomplete CDR3 DNA: TGTGCCAGCAGCTTATTCGGGGATTTCATA. It specifies CASSLFGDFI. The complete CDR3 reads CASSLFGDFIYTF.

CDR3 amino acids: CASSPSREQYF. CDR3 DNA, as far as it was read: TGTGCCAGCAGCCCCTCTCGCGAG. The chain joins TRBV7-2 to TRBJ2-7; D gene ambiguous. The read stops 3 residues short of the end of the CDR3; the missing end is completed from the germline J gene. The CDR3 sequence is 11 residues long. Germline CDR1 SGHTA, CDR2 FQGNSA. The V gene lost 5 bases and the J gene lost 6 bases, with 8 bases spanning the gap.

On this clone: Sequencing ends 3 residues short of the CDR3 end; the germline J gene provides the rest. V and J are TRBV5-1 and TRBJ2-2, with TRBD2 matching 10 bases. The CDR3 has 17 residues. Germline trimming cut 2 bases from V and 4 bases from J; bases unmatched to any gene: 8. The germline gives CDR1 SGHRS, CDR2 YFSETQ. Incomplete CDR3 DNA: TGCGCCAGCAGCTTAGGAGCGGGAGGGCCGGGCACCGGGGAG. Protein sequence: CASSLGAGGPGTGE. The CDR3 in its entirety is CASSLGAGGPGTGELFF.

About this clone itself: The read stops 3 residues short of the end of the CDR3; the missing end is completed from the germline J gene. The V and J genes are TRBV29-1 and TRBJ2-7; 7 nucleotides line up with TRBD2. The CDR3 covers 16 residues. Germline V gene data show CDR1 as SQVTM and CDR2 as ANQGSEA. With 4 bases clipped from V and 0 bases from J, the junction kept 12 bases outside the gene matches. The CDR3 bases that were read are TGCAGCGTTGTGGGGGGGGTGAGAGGGAACTCCTACGAG. Translation: CSVVGGVRGNSYE. In full, the CDR3 is CSVVGGVRGNSYEQYF.

Concerning this clone itself: The CDR3 end lies 3 residues beyond the end of the read and is filled in from the germline J gene. The rearrangement links TRBV19 to TRBJ2-5; D possibly corresponds to TRBD2 (5 bases). The CDR3 runs 14 residues. The germline CDR1 and CDR2 sequences are LNHDA and SQIVND (reference sequence). The ends were cut back, 6 bases at V and 4 bases at J, with 15 bases in the middle. The CDR3 is CASSSTDYGETQYF. The sequenced CDR3 bases are TGTGCCAGTAGCAGCACCGACTATGGAGAGACC.

This CDR3 reads CSVVLAGRQETQYF. Incomplete CDR3 DNA: TGCAGCGTTGTCCTAGCGGGACGGCAAGAGACG. V gene TRBV29-1 combines with J gene TRBJ2-3; 9 positions agree with TRBD2. From the germline J gene comes the end of the CDR3, since the read stops 3 residues before it. CDR3 length equals 14 residues. Germline V lookup: CDR1 SQVTM, CDR2 ANQGSEA.

This chain's CDR3 is CAISTDRDAGELFF. CDR3 DNA, as far as it was read: TGTGCCATCAGCACTGACAGGGATGCCGGGGAG. V is TRBV10-3 and J is TRBJ2-2; 7 bases agree with TRBD1. The read gets to within 3 residues of the CDR3 end, and the germline J gene fills in the rest. V shed 6 bases and J 6 bases; nucleotides not matched to a gene: 7. CDR1 and CDR2 from the germline V gene are ENHRY and SYGVKD. This CDR3 region has 14 residues.

A note on this clone: The read finishes 3 residues shy of the CDR3 end, and the germline J gene is used to complete it. The chain has TRBV5-1 and TRBJ1-5; possibly TRBD1 for D (5 bases). Germline assignment: CDR1 SGHRS and CDR2 YFSETQ. The CDR3 sequence is 16 residues long. V was clipped by 2 bases and J by 2 bases, with 14 bases between them. The sequenced part of the CDR3 DNA is TGCGCCAGCAGCTTAGGACCACAGGACGGCAATCAGCCC. It is translated as CASSLGPQDGNQP. The CDR3 reads in full as CASSLGPQDGNQPQHF.

About this clone: The read ends 3 residues early relative to the CDR3; the germline J gene fills the gap. The chain recombines TRBV30 with TRBJ1-6; 9 bases are a match to TRBD1. Looked up from germline, CDR1 is GTSNPN and CDR2 is SVGIG (reference sequence). V was clipped by 2 bases and J by 10 bases; unmatched bases: 15. This CDR3 is built from 17 residues. The sequenced CDR3 bases are TGTGCCTGGAGTCGCCAACTGCCGGGACAGGGAGCCTCACCC. Its translation: CAWSRQLPGQGASP. From start to end, the CDR3 is CAWSRQLPGQGASPLHF.

Points on this clone: The sequenced fragment ends 3 residues before the CDR3 boundary, so the rest is inferred from the germline J gene. This chain connects TRBV20-1 to TRBJ2-5; the match to TRBD1 covers 9 bases. The CDR3 extends over 15 amino acids. With 6 bases clipped from V and 5 bases from J, the junction kept 13 bases outside the gene matches. The germline gives CDR1 DFQATT, CDR2 SNEGSKA (reference sequence). The covered CDR3 bases are TGCAGTGCCTACGCCTGGACAGGGGAGAAGGAGACC. It codes for CSAYAWTGEKET. The full CDR3 is CSAYAWTGEKETQYF.

With respect to this clone: The observed sequence ends 3 residues before the CDR3 terminus, with the missing tail filled in from the germline J gene. The chain has TRBV7-8 and TRBJ2-2; D remains unclear. V lost 5 bases and J 4 bases, leaving 8 bases between the germline ends. From germline, CDR1 is SGHVS and CDR2 FQNEAQ. The length of the CDR3 is 13 residues. The CDR3 sequence: CASSAQSTGELFF. The sequenced CDR3 bases are TGTGCCAGCAGCGCCCAGAGCACCGGGGAG.

With respect to this clone: The observed sequence ends 3 residues before the CDR3 terminus, with the missing tail filled in from the germline J gene. This chain uses TRBV30 with TRBJ2-2; D is unclear. The CDR3 covers 14 residues. Germline lookup yields CDR1 GTSNPN and CDR2 SVGIG (reference sequence). The CDR3 DNA, read in part, is TGTGCCTGGAGAGATCGAGCAACTAATGAAAAG. Protein: CAWRDRATNEK. The entire CDR3 protein is CAWRDRATNEKLFF.

A word on this clone: At one boundary the junction diverges from the germline segment, which might be a read error. The read ends 3 residues before the CDR3 terminus; that terminus is restored from the germline J gene. J is TRBJ2-7 and V is TRBV7-7, with a tentative D call TRBD1 (5 bases). This CDR3 spans 17 amino acids. Germline V gene sequence: CDR1 SSHAT, CDR2 FNYEAQ (reference sequence). CDR3 DNA (partial): TGTGCTAGCAGCCTTACGGCCCGACAGAGTAGGTCCTACGAG. It yields the protein CASSLTARQSRSYE. The CDR3 in full is CASSLTARQSRSYEQYF. The full variable domain, completed using reference TRBV7-7 and TRBJ2-7, is GAGVSQSPRYKVTKRGQDVTLRCDPISSHATLYWYQQALGQGPEFLTYFNYEAQPDKSGLPSDRFSAERPEGSISTLTIQRTEQRDSAMYRCASSLTARQSRSYEQYFGPGTRLTVT.